This TCR beta chain was recorded in a study of sequential checkpoint blockade in melanoma. For the study at large: Each arm's sequence ended with maintenance nivolumab.

Germline V gene data show CDR1 as LGHNA and CDR2 as YSLEER. The CDR3 sequence is 15 residues long. The V gene lost 1 base and the J gene lost 3 bases, with 12 bases spanning the gap. Libraries were prepared by immunoSEQ multiplex PCR; TCRdb keeps only in-frame clonotypes and omits some of them. The data show roughly 11,000 clones, with about 86% seen just once and approximately 55% held by the top ten. The treatment here: randomized to nivolumab then ipilimumab (arm A) or the reverse (arm B). No patient had prior DNA-damaging chemotherapy. Sorted cells were live CD3+CD8+, lacking CD19 and CD56, from PBMCs.

The origin of this receptor is a human donor with melanoma. This specimen consisted of CD8+ T cells sorted from blood (inferred from file names), obtained from a patient given nivolumab and ipilimumab in sequence. The chain carries TRBV4-3 and TRBJ1-1, with a possible D match to TRBD1 (5 bases). The CDR3 is CASSQVSGRHTEAFF. DNA of the CDR3: TGCGCCAGCAGCCAAGTTTCAGGGCGGCACACTGAAGCTTTCTTT.